This entry concerns a single T cell receptor (beta chain). Its antigen is currently unknown. The data stem from a study of CD8 T cells in ankylosing spondylitis. A quantitative 5'-RACE method, one with molecular barcodes, was used to make TCR beta libraries. Each CDR3 protein is one row after TCRdb ran MiXCR on the 5' RACE reads. The table lists about 440,000 distinct CDR3 sequences, roughly 18% of them singletons. Study outcomes and limitations: Some motif variants had been reported before (in reactive arthritis synovial fluid and blood). Significant enrichment of disease-linked clones was reportedly seen in matched ankylosing spondylitis synovial fluid. There was a TCR beta motif, made of several highly homologous variants, that appeared characteristic of ankylosing spondylitis blood. Disease-linked clones had a CD8+ phenotype and relatively low frequency in peripheral blood.

Trimming stripped 2 bases from V and 7 bases from J, with 6 bases between. CDR1 SGHAT and CDR2 FQNNGV come from the germline V gene. The CDR3 contains 12 residues. The V and J genes are TRBV11-2 and TRBJ2-1, with no clear D. This TCR derives from a male donor with ankylosing spondylitis. Sequencing input: blood, either unsorted or a sorted T cell fraction (not recorded which). The CDR3, as DNA: TGTGCCAGCAGCTTAACGGATAATGAGCAGTTCTTC. Residues: CASSLTDNEQFF.